This entry features one T cell receptor beta chain sequence. Additional DNA sequences in this sample encode the identical CDR3. Original handling: By means of reference gene primer amplification, nucleated cell counts were estimated. Method: immunoSEQ multiplex PCR; TCRdb's copy keeps in-frame clones and lacks some. V and J calls and clone size are given by that table; D and trimming were obtained from the DNA. The profile covers approximately 400,000 clones, with roughly 92% appearing a single time and about 0.9% taken by the ten largest. Recruitment covered about two dozen US areas and drew participants whose ages spanned roughly 18 to 100 years. The sample is drawn from a study of blood T cell repertoires in COVID-19. V was shortened by 1 base and J by 5 bases, with 6 bases between the two germline ends. The CDR3 has 12 amino acids. Germline V gene lookup returns CDR1 SGHRS and CDR2 YFSETQ.

The chain carries TRBV5-1 and TRBJ1-1; D is perhaps TRBD1 (5 bases). This clonotype originated in a woman between 40 and 55 years old who had been exposed to COVID-19. Sequencing was carried out using PBMCs or T cells enriched from blood (not recorded which). Here the CDR3 DNA reads TGCGCCAGCAGCTTGAGGGGTACTGAAGCTTTCTTT. This translates into CASSLRGTEAFF.